A selection of T cell receptor beta chains follows, all from one sample in a study of blood T cell repertoires in COVID-19. The assay was immunoSEQ multiplex PCR, and TCRdb's table has in-frame clones only and misses some. Of 100,000 to 150,000 clones in the sample, roughly 86% were seen once. The sequenced sample was peripheral blood. These TCRs come from a woman between 65 and 79 years old with COVID-19, enrolled during active disease. Each CDR3 is given with its conserved first and last residue. Each record gives: V gene, J gene, D gene, clone size, CDR3 protein, CDR3 DNA. D genes are given only for firm matches. Rows give clone size only sometimes, using once, few, many, or a class for an expanded clone.

>TRBV28|TRBJ1-6|NA|few
CASSLLDSPLHF
TGTGCCAGCAGTTTACTTGATTCACCCCTCCACTTT
>TRBV5-1|TRBJ1-6|NA|NA
CASSSSGQSVNSPLHF
TGCGCCAGCAGCTCCTCAGGACAATCCGTTAATTCACCCCTCCACTTT
>TRBV7-6|TRBJ1-4|NA|NA
CASSSRNEKLFF
TGTGCCAGCAGCTCCCGTAATGAAAAACTGTTTTTT
>TRBV19|TRBJ1-1|TRBD1|NA
CATTGGARAGAKAFF
TGTGCCACAACAGGGGGGGCTAGGGCTGGAGCGAAAGCTTTCTTT
>TRBV10-2|TRBJ2-5|TRBD2|NA
CACGAGGRGGETQYF
TGCGCCTGTGGAGCGGGGGGCCGAGGAGGAGAGACCCAGTACTTC
>TRBV12-5|TRBJ2-3|TRBD1|once
CASGLGTGYTDTQYF
TGTGCTAGTGGTTTGGGGACAGGGTACACAGATACGCAGTATTTT
>TRBV27|TRBJ1-6|NA|NA
CASSSGGGYNSPLHF
TGTGCCAGCAGTTCGGGGGGTGGCTATAATTCACCCCTCCACTTT
>TRBV5-1|TRBJ2-3|NA|NA
CASSERSSSTDTQYF
TGCGCCAGCAGCGAAAGGAGTAGTTCCACAGATACGCAGTATTTT
>TRBV5-6|TRBJ1-3|TRBD1|NA
CASSTYRTGYSGNTIYF
TGTGCCAGCAGCACCTACCGGACAGGGTACTCTGGAAACACCATATATTTT
>TRBV18|TRBJ1-3|NA|NA
CASSPNPPGSSGNTIYF
TGTGCCAGCTCACCAAATCCCCCCGGGAGCTCTGGAAACACCATATATTTT
>TRBV4-2|TRBJ1-2|NA|NA
CASSQEAANYGYTF
TGTGCCAGCAGCCAAGAAGCGGCGAACTATGGCTACACCTTC
>TRBV18|TRBJ2-1|TRBD2|NA
CASSLLADYYNEQFF
TGTGCCAGCTCACTTCTAGCGGATTACTACAATGAGCAGTTCTTC
>TRBV2|TRBJ2-1|NA|NA
CASSEGGSYNEQFF
TGTGCCAGCAGTGAAGGAGGGTCCTACAATGAGCAGTTCTTC
>TRBV6-5|TRBJ1-1|TRBD1|few
CASSSGTVMNTEAFF
TGTGCCAGCAGTTCTGGGACAGTAATGAACACTGAAGCTTTCTTT
>TRBV2|TRBJ1-5|NA|NA
CASSERRNQPQHF
TGTGCCAGCAGTGAGAGGAGGAATCAGCCCCAGCATTTT
>TRBV19|TRBJ1-1|NA|NA
CASSTLQGSSTEAFF
TGTGCCAGTAGTACCCTACAGGGAAGTAGCACTGAAGCTTTCTTT
>TRBV6-5|TRBJ1-2|NA|NA
CASRSGLSGYTF
TGTGCCAGCAGATCAGGACTTTCTGGCTACACCTTC
>TRBV7-2|TRBJ1-1|TRBD1|NA
CASSLGDSRRGPTEAFF
TGTGCCAGCAGCTTAGGGGACAGCCGACGCGGCCCCACTGAAGCTTTCTTT
>TRBV15|TRBJ2-2|NA|NA
CATSRDRTGELFF
TGTGCCACCAGCAGAGATCGCACCGGGGAGCTGTTTTTT
>TRBV6-2/TRBV6-3|TRBJ2-5|NA|NA
CASSYSRGVGETQYF
TGTGCCAGCAGTTACAGCAGGGGGGTAGGGGAGACCCAGTACTTC
>TRBV30|TRBJ1-2|NA|NA
CAWRGQSLDGYTF
TGTGCCTGGAGAGGACAGAGCCTCGATGGCTACACCTTC
>TRBV5-6|TRBJ1-5|NA|NA
CASSLGPVGNQPQHF
TGTGCCAGCAGCTTGGGGCCAGTGGGCAATCAGCCCCAGCATTTT
>TRBV18|TRBJ2-7|TRBD1|NA
CASSPDRVRDEQYF
TGTGCCAGCTCACCAGACAGGGTGCGAGACGAGCAGTACTTC
>TRBV5-1|TRBJ2-5|TRBD2|once
CASSPTTSGGEETQYF
TGCGCCAGCAGCCCCACGACTAGCGGGGGGGAAGAGACCCAGTACTTC
>TRBV7-3|TRBJ2-5|TRBD1|NA
CASSTQQGQTQYF
TGTGCCAGCAGCACTCAACAGGGGCAGACCCAGTACTTC
>TRBV4-1|TRBJ1-6|TRBD1|NA
CASSLDRGGSSPLHF
TGCGCCAGCAGCCTCGACAGGGGGGGAAGTTCACCCCTCCACTTT
>TRBV3-1/TRBV3-2|TRBJ1-1|TRBD1|NA
CASSRGDSEAFF
TGTGCCAGCAGCCGGGGGGACAGTGAAGCTTTCTTT
>TRBV6-5|TRBJ2-7|TRBD1|few
CASPSTGAPLDEQYF
TGTGCCAGCCCCTCCACAGGGGCCCCCCTGGACGAGCAGTACTTC
>TRBV7-8|TRBJ2-2|TRBD2|once
CASSTGTIPPGELFF
TGTGCCAGCAGCACCGGGACTATTCCCCCCGGGGAGCTGTTTTTT
>TRBV9|TRBJ1-1|NA|NA
CASSQGFTEAFF
TGTGCCAGCAGCCAGGGTTTCACTGAAGCTTTCTTT
>TRBV4-1|TRBJ1-4|TRBD1|NA
CASSQEVTGPNEKLFF
TGCGCCAGCAGCCAAGAAGTGACAGGGCCCAATGAAAAACTGTTTTTT
>TRBV14|TRBJ1-1|NA|NA
CASSQDRNRLTAFF
TGTGCCAGCAGCCAAGATCGTAACAGGCTCACGGCTTTCTTT
>TRBV6-5|TRBJ2-1|NA|NA
CASRRTVSINEQFF
TGTGCCAGCAGACGGACAGTCTCTATCAATGAGCAGTTCTTC
>TRBV19|TRBJ2-2|TRBD2|many
CATHPGGRGTGELFF
TGTGCCACCCACCCGGGGGGGCGCGGGACCGGGGAGCTGTTTTTT
>TRBV7-6|TRBJ2-5|NA|NA
CASSLAGGETQYF
TGTGCCAGCAGCTTAGCGGGGGGAGAGACCCAGTACTTC
>TRBV10-1|TRBJ1-5|TRBD1|NA
CASRCGQVRRINQPQHF
TGCGCCAGCAGGTGCGGACAGGTTCGCCGTATCAATCAGCCCCAGCATTTT
>TRBV11-3|TRBJ2-2|NA|once
CASSAGNHGELFF
TGTGCCAGCAGCGCAGGGAATCACGGGGAGCTGTTTTTT
>TRBV2|TRBJ2-6|TRBD1|NA
CASRGQGRTGANVLTF
TGTGCCAGCAGGGGACAGGGGCGCACTGGGGCCAACGTCCTGACTTTC
>TRBV6-6|TRBJ2-7|NA|NA
CASSREGYEQYF
TGTGCCAGCAGCCGAGAGGGCTACGAGCAGTACTTC
>TRBV24-1|TRBJ1-2|TRBD1|NA
CATSDGGQGDRGYTF
TGTGCCACCAGTGATGGGGGACAGGGGGATCGTGGCTACACCTTC
>TRBV7-9|TRBJ1-2|TRBD1|NA
CASSSRDRGHNYGYTF
TGTGCCAGCAGCTCTCGGGACAGAGGCCACAACTATGGCTACACCTTC
>TRBV11-2|TRBJ1-4|TRBD1|NA
CASSLGDRGFNEKLFF
TGTGCCAGCAGCTTAGGGGACAGGGGGTTTAATGAAAAACTGTTTTTT
>TRBV11-2|TRBJ2-7|NA|medium-sized
CASSRESWSYEQYF
TGTGCCAGCAGCCGAGAAAGTTGGTCCTACGAGCAGTACTTC
>TRBV27|TRBJ2-1|TRBD2|NA
CASRIGGGAGSEQFF
TGTGCCAGCAGGATCGGCGGGGGGGCCGGTAGTGAGCAGTTCTTC
>TRBV6-2/TRBV6-3|TRBJ1-1|NA|few
CASSYSILGETASGTEAFF
TGTGCCAGCAGTTACTCGATTCTGGGGGAAACGGCGAGCGGGACTGAAGCTTTCTTT
>TRBV5-1|TRBJ2-3|NA|NA
CASSLVAEADTQYF
TGCGCCAGCAGCTTGGTTGCGGAGGCAGATACGCAGTATTTT
>TRBV20-1|TRBJ1-2|NA|NA
CSASLEETTKGYTF
TGCAGTGCTAGTCTGGAAGAAACTACCAAAGGCTACACCTTC
>TRBV30|TRBJ2-3|TRBD2|NA
CAWSVGLADTKDTQYF
TGTGCCTGGAGTGTCGGTCTAGCGGACACCAAAGATACGCAGTATTTT
>TRBV2|TRBJ1-5|TRBD1|NA
CASKNIQGNQPQHF
TGTGCCAGCAAGAACATACAGGGGAATCAGCCCCAGCATTTT
>TRBV6-2/TRBV6-3|TRBJ1-5|NA|NA
CASSYSVGRQPQHF
TGTGCCAGCAGTTACTCGGTGGGGAGGCAGCCCCAGCATTTT
>TRBV11-2|TRBJ2-5|TRBD2|once
CASSLGRLAGGTQETQYF
TGTGCCAGCAGCTTAGGTCGACTAGCGGGGGGAACCCAAGAGACCCAGTACTTC
>TRBV12-3/TRBV12-4|TRBJ2-4|NA|NA
CASRQGPKNIQYF
TGTGCCAGCAGACAGGGTCCCAAAAACATTCAGTACTTC
>TRBV7-2|TRBJ1-2|TRBD1|NA
CASSLRTGWGHGYTF
TGTGCCAGCAGCTTAAGGACAGGGTGGGGTCATGGCTACACCTTC
>TRBV4-1|TRBJ1-3|NA|once
CASSQVPGALKNTIYF
TGCGCCAGCAGCCAAGTCCCCGGAGCCCTGAAGAACACCATATATTTT
>TRBV6-5|TRBJ2-2|NA|NA
CASSNTGTNGELFF
TGTGCCAGCAGTAATACAGGGACGAACGGGGAGCTGTTTTTT
>TRBV9|TRBJ2-2|NA|NA
CASSVAPRGNTGELFF
TGTGCCAGCAGCGTAGCTCCGAGAGGGAACACCGGGGAGCTGTTTTTT